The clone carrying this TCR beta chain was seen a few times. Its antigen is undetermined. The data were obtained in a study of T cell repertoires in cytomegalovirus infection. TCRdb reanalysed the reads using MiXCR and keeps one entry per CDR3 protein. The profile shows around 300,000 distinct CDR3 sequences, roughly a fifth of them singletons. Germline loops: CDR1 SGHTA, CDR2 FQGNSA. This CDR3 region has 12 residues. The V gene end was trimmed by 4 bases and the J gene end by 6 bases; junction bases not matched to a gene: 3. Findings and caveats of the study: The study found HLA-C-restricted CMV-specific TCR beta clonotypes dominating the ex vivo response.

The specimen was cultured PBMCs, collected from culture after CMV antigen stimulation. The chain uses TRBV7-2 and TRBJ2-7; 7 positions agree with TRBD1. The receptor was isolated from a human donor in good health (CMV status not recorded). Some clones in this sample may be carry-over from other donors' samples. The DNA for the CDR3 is TGTGCCAGCAGCTATTCAGGGGGCGAGCAGTACTTC. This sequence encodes CASSYSGGEQYF.